This TCR beta chain emerged from a study of blood T cell repertoires in COVID-19. Per the germline V gene, CDR1 is MNHEY and CDR2 is SMNVEV (reference sequence). The CDR3 has 16 residues. Trimming cost V 8 bases and J 0 bases, with 19 bases left between them. Here immunoSEQ multiplex PCR was the method, and the copy in TCRdb shows in-frame clones only, minus some. This table holds some 390,000 clones, approximately 86% found once. V and J are TRBV27 and TRBJ1-2, with D tentatively TRBD1 (5 bases). The sample taken for sequencing was peripheral blood. This sequence was found in a human donor in a cohort sampled during active COVID-19. The DNA for the CDR3 is TGTGCCAGCGGTAAGGGGCAAGGTACAGCTAACTATGGCTACACCTTC. The encoded protein is CASGKGQGTANYGYTF.